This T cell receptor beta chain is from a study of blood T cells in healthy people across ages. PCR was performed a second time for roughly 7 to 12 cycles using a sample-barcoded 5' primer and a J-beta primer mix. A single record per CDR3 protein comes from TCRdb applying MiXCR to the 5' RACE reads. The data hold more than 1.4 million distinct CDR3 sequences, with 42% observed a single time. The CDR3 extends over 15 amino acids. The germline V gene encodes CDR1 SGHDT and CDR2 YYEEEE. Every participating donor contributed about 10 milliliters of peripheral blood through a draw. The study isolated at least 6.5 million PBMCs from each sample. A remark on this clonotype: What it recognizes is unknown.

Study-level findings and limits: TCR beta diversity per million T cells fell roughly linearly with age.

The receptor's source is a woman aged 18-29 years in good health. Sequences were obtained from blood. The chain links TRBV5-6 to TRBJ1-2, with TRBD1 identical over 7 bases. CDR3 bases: TGTGCAACCAAGCCGGGACAGAGTACTTACTATGGCTACACCTTC. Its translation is CATKPGQSTYYGYTF.